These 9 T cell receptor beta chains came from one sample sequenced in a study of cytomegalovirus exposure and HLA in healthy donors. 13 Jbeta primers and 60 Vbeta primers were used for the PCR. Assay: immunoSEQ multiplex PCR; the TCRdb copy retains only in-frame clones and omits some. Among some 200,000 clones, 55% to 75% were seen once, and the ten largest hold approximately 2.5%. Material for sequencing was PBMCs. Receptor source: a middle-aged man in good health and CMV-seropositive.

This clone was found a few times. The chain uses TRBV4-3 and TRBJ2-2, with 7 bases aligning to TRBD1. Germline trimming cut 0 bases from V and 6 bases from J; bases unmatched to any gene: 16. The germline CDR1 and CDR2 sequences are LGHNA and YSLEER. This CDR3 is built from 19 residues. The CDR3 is CASSQDRFRGLTRAGELFF. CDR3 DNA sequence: TGCGCCAGCAGCCAAGATCGGTTCAGGGGGTTAACCCGGGCCGGGGAGCTGTTTTTT.

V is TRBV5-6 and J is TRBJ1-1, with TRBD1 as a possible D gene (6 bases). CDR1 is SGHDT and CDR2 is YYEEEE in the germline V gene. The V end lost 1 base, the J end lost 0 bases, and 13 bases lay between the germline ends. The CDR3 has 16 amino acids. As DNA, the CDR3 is TGTGCCAGCAGCTTGAGCGGACAGATGTTGAACACTGAAGCTTTCTTT. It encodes CASSLSGQMLNTEAFF.

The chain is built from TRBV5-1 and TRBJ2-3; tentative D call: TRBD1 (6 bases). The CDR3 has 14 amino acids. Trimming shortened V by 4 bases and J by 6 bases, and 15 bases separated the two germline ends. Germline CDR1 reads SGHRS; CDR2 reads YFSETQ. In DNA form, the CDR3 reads TGCGCCAGCAGCCGTGGACAGAAATTGGATACGCAGTATTTT. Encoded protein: CASSRGQKLDTQYF.

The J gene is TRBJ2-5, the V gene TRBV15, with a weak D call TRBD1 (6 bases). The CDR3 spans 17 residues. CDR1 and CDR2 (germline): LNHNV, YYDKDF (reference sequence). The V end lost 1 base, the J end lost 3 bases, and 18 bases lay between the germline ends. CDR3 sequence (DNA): TGTGCCACCAGCAGAGGTGAGGGGGAGTCAACTAAAGAGACCCAGTACTTC. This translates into CATSRGEGESTKETQYF.

This chain's CDR3 is CASSPTGGTYEQYF. The CDR3 DNA sequence: TGTGCCAGCTCACCAACGGGGGGAACCTACGAGCAGTACTTC. V usage is TRBV18 and J usage is TRBJ2-7, with 7 bases fitting TRBD2. The CDR3 contains 14 residues. V shed 2 bases, J shed 2 bases, and the junction held 3 bases outside the gene matches. CDR1 and CDR2 from the germline V gene are KGHSH and LQKENI.

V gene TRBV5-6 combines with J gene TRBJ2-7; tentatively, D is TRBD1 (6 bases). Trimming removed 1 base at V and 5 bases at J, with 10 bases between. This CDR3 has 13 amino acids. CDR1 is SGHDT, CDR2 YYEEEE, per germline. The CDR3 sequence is CASSLTGSHEQYF. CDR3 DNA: TGTGCCAGCAGCTTGACAGGGTCCCACGAGCAGTACTTC.

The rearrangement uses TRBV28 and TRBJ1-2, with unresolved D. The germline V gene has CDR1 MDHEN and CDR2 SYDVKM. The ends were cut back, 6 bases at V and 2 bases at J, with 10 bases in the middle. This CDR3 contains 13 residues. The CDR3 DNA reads TGTGCCAGCAGGGCCCCGGGGAACTATGGCTACACCTTC. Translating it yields CASRAPGNYGYTF.

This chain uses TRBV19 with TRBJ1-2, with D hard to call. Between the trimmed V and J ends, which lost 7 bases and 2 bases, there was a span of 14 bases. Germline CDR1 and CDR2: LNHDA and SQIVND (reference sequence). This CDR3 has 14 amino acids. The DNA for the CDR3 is TGTGCCAGTATATCAGCGGACGGCAACTATGGCTACACCTTC. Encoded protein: CASISADGNYGYTF.

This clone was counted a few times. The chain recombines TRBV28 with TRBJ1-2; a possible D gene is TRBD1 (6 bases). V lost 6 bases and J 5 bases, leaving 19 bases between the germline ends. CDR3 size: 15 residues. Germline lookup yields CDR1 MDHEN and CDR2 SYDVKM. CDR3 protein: CASSQWGGQGYGYTF. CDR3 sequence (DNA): TGTGCCAGCAGCCAATGGGGGGGGCAGGGGTATGGCTACACCTTC.